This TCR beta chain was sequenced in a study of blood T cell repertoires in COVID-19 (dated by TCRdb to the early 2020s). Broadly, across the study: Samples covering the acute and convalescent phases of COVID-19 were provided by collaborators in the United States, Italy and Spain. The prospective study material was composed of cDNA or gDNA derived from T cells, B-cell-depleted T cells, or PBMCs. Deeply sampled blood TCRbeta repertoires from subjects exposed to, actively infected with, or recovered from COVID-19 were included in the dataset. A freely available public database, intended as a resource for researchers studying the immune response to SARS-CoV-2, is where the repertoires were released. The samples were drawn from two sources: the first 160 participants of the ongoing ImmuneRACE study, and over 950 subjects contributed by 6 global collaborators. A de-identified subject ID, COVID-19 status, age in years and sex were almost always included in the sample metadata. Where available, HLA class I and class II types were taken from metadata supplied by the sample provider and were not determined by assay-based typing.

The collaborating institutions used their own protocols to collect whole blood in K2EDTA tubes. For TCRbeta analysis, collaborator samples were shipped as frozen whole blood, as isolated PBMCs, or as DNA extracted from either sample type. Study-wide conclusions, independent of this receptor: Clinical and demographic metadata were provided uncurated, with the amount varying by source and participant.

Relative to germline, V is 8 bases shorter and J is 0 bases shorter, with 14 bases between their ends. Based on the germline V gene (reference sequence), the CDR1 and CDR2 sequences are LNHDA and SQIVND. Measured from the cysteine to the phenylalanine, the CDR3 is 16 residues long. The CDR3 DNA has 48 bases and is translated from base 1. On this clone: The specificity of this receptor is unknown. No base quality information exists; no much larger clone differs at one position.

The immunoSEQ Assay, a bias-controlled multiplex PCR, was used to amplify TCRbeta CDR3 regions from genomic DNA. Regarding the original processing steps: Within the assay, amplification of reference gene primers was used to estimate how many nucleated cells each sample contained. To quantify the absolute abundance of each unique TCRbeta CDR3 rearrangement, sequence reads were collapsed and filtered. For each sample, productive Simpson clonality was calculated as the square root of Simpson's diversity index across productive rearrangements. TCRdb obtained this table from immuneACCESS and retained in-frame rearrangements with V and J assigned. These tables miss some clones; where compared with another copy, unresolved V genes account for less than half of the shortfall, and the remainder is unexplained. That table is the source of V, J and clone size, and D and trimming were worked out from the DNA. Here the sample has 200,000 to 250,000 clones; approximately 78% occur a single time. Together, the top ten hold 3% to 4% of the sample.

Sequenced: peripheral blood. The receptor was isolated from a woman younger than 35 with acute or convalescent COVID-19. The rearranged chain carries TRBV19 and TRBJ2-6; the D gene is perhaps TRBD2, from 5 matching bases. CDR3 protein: CASSSEGSSGANVLTF. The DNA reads TGTGCCAGTTCCTCTGAGGGAAGCTCTGGGGCCAACGTCCTGACTTTC.